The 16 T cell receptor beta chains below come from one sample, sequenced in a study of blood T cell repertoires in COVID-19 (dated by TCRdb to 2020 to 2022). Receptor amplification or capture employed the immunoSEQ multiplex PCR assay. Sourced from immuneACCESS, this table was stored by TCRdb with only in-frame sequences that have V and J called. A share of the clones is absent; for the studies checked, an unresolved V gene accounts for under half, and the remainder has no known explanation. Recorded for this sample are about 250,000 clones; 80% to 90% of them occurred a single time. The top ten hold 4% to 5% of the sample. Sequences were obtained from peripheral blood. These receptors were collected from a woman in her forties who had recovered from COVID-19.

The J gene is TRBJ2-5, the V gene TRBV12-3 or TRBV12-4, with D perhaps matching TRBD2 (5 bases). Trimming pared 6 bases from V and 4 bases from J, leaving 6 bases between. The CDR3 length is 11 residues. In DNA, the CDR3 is TGTGCCAGCAGGGGGAGAGAGACCCAGTACTTC. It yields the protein CASRGRETQYF.

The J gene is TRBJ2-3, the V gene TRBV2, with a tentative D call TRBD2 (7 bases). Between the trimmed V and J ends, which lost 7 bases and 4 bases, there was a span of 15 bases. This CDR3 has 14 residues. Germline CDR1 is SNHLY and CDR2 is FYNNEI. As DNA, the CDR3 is TGTGCCAGCATGGGGGGGCCGGCCTCAGATACGCAGTATTTT. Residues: CASMGGPASDTQYF.

CDR3 amino acids: CASSLYVPGRNGYTF. Written as DNA, the CDR3 is TGTGCCAGCAGTTTATACGTACCGGGTCGGAATGGCTACACCTTC. The chain joins TRBV28 to TRBJ1-2; D is uncertain. V dropped 1 base and J dropped 6 bases, with 15 bases sitting between them. Germline V gene lookup returns CDR1 MDHEN and CDR2 SYDVKM. The CDR3 runs 15 residues.

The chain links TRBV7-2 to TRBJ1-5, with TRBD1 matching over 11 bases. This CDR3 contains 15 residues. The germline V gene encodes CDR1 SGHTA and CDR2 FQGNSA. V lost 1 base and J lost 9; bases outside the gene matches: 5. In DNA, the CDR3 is TGTGCCAGCAGCTTAGGGGGACAGGGGGATAGGCCCCAGCATTTT. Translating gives CASSLGGQGDRPQHF.

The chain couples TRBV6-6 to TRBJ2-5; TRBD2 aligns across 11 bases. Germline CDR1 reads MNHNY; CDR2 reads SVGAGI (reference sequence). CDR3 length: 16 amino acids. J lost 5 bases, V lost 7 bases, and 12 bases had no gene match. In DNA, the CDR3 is TGTGCCAGCACTTTAGCGGGAGGGCCTTTAGAGGAGACCCAGTACTTC. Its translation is CASTLAGGPLEETQYF.

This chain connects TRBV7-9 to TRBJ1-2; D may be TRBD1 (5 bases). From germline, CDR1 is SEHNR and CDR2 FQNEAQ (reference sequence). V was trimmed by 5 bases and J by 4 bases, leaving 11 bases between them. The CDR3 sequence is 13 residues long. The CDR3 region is CASSPLGAYGYTF. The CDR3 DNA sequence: TGTGCCAGCAGCCCACTTGGGGCCTATGGCTACACCTTC.

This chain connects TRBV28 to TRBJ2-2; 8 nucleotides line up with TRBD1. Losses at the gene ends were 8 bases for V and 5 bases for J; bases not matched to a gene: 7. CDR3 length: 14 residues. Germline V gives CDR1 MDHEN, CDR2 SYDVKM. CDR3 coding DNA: TGTGCCAGCTATAAGGGACAGGTTACCGGGGAGCTGTTTTTT. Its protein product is CASYKGQVTGELFF.

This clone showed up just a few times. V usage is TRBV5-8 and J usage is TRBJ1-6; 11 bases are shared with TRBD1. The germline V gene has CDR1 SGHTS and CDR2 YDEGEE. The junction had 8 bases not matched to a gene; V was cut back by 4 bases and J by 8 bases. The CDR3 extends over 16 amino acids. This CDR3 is CASSPWTGGTDSPLHF. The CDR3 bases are TGTGCCAGCAGCCCCTGGACAGGGGGCACGGATTCACCCCTCCACTTT.

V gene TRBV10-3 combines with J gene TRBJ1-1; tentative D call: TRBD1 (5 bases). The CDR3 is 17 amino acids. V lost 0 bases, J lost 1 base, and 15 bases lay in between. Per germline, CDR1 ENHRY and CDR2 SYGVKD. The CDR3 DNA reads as TGTGCCATCAGTGAGTCGATAGCAGGGAAGGGGAACACTGAAGCTTTCTTT. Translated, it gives CAISESIAGKGNTEAFF.

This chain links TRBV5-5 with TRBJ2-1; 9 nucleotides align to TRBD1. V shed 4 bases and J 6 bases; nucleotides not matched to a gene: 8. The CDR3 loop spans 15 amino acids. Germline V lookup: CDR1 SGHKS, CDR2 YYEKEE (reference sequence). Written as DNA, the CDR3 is TGTGCCAGCAGCCGTACAGGGGGCGCTTCCAATGAGCAGTTCTTC. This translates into CASSRTGGASNEQFF.

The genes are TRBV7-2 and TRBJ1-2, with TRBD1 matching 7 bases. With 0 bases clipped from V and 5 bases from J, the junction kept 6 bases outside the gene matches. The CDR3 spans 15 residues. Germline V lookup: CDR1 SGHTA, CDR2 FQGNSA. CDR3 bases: TGTGCCAGCAGCTTAGCGGCGGGACAGCTATATGGCTACACCTTC. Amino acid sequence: CASSLAAGQLYGYTF.

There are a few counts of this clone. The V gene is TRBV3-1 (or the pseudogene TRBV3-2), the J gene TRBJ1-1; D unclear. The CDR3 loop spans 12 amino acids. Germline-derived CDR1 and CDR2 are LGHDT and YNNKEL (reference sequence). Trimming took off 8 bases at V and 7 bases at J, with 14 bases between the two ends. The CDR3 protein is CASVRVNGEAFF. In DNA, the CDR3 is TGTGCCAGCGTACGGGTGAACGGTGAAGCTTTCTTT.

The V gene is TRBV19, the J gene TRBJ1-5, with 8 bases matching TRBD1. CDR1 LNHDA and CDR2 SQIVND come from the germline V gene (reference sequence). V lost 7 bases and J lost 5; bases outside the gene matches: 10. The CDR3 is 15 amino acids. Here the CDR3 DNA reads TGTGCCAGTACTGCAACAGGGGGTAGTTATCAGCCCCAGCATTTT. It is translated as CASTATGGSYQPQHF.

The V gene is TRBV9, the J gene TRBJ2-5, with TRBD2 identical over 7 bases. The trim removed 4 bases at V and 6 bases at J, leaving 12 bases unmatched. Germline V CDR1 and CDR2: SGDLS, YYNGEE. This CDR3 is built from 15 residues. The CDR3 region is CASSPGGSGTQTQYF. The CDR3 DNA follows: TGTGCCAGCAGCCCAGGCGGAAGCGGGACTCAGACCCAGTACTTC.

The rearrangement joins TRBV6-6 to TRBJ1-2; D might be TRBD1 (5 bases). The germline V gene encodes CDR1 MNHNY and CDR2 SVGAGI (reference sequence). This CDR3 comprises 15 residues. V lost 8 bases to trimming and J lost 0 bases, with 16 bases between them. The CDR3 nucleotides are TGTGCCAGCCTCCCTCTAGGGGAAGCTAACTATGGCTACACCTTC. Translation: CASLPLGEANYGYTF.

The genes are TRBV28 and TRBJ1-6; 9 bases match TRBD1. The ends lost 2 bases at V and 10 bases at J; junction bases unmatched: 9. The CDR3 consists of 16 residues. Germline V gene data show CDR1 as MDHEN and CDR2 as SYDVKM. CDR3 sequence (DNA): TGTGCCAGCAGTTTAGCGGCGGGACAGGGCGGCTCACCCCTCCACTTT. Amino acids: CASSLAAGQGGSPLHF.